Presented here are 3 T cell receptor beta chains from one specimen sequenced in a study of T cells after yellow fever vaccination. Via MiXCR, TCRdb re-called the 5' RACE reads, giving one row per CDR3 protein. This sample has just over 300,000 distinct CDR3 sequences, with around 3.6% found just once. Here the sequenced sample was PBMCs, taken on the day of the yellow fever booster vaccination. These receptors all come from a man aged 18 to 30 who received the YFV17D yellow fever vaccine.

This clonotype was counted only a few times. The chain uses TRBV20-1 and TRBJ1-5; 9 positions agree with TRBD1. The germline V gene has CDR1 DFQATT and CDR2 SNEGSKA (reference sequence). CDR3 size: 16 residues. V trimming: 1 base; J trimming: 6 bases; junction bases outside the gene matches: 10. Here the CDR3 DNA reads TGCAGTGCTAGAGGAGGGGACAGGGCCGGCGGTCAGCCCCAGCATTTT. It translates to CSARGGDRAGGQPQHF.

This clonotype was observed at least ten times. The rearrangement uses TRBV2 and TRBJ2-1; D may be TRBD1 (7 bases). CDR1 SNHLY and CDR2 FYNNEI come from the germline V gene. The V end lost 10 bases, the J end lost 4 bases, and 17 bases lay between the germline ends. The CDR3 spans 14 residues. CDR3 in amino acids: CATIWTGGYNEQFF. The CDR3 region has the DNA TGTGCCACCATCTGGACAGGAGGGTACAATGAGCAGTTCTTC.

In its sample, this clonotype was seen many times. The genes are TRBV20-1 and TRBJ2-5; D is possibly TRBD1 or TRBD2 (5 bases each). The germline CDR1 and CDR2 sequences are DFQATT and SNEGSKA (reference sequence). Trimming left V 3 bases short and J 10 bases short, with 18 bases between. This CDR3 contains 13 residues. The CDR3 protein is CSASGVRGPVQYF. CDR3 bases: TGCAGTGCTAGCGGTGTCCGGGGCCCGGTCCAGTACTTC.